The clone carrying this T cell receptor beta chain was recorded at least ten times. This specimen includes other DNA sequences encoding the same CDR3. The germline gives CDR1 SGHKS, CDR2 YYEKEE (reference sequence). The V gene end was trimmed by 4 bases and the J gene end by 4 bases; junction bases not matched to a gene: 4. CDR3 length: 14 amino acids. This specimen comes from a study of blood T cell repertoires in COVID-19. Study summary: Specimens from acute and convalescent COVID-19 originated in the United States, Italy and Spain.

Either two negative PCRs, clearance, or symptom resolution qualified Cohort 3 donors as recovered. Sequencing used immunoSEQ multiplex PCR; TCRdb keeps in-frame clones, though not all of them. This sample has 500,000 or so clones, with roughly 87% found just once. The material sequenced was PBMCs or T cells enriched from blood (not recorded which). The sequence was collected from a woman aged 18 to 35 who had recovered from COVID-19. This sequence joins TRBV5-5 and TRBJ1-1, with 10 bases aligning to TRBD1. The CDR3 loop reads CASSGQGGGTEAFF. CDR3 sequence (DNA): TGTGCCAGCAGCGGACAGGGGGGGGGCACTGAAGCTTTCTTT.